The 15 T cell receptor beta chains below all came from one sample that was sequenced in a study of technical replicates of blood from a few donors. Produced via immunoSEQ multiplex PCR; TCRdb's table is partial and in-frame only. The sample contains some 87,000 clones, roughly 97% of which appear only once. Input material: T cells isolated from PBMCs. These receptors were collected from a human donor in good health.

In its sample, this clone was seen a few times. Other DNA sequences from this sample encode an identical CDR3 as well. This chain uses TRBV5-4 with TRBJ2-7; 11 nucleotides agree with TRBD2. The junction had 3 bases not matched to a gene; V was cut back by 4 bases and J by 3 bases. The CDR3 covers 14 residues. Germline V gene sequence: CDR1 SGHNT, CDR2 YYREEE (reference sequence). CDR3 amino acids: CASSPTSGNYEQYF. The DNA for the CDR3 is TGTGCCAGCAGCCCGACTAGCGGGAACTACGAGCAGTACTTC.

The chain recombines TRBV4-2 with TRBJ2-2; D is perhaps TRBD2 (6 bases). The germline CDR1 and CDR2 sequences are LGHNA and YNFKEQ. V gave up 3 bases and J gave up 4 bases, with 15 bases separating them. The CDR3 runs to 16 residues. The CDR3 nucleotides read TGTGCCAGCAGCCAGATCCCGCGGGATCTCACCGGGGAGCTGTTTTTT. Translating it yields CASSQIPRDLTGELFF.

The chain is built from TRBV11-2 and TRBJ2-2; D unclear. This CDR3 has 13 residues. CDR1 and CDR2 from the germline V gene are SGHAT and FQNNGV. Trimming pared 5 bases from V and 5 bases from J, leaving 9 bases between. The CDR3 DNA follows: TGTGCCAGCAGCCCCCCGAGGACCGGGGAGCTGTTTTTT. It encodes CASSPPRTGELFF.

The chain joins TRBV2 to TRBJ2-7; 9 nucleotides line up with TRBD1. V was clipped by 10 bases and J by 2 bases; unmatched bases: 6. CDR3 length: 13 residues. CDR1 SNHLY and CDR2 FYNNEI come from the germline V gene. The CDR3 here is CAIRTGAAYEQYF. CDR3 DNA: TGTGCCATCAGGACAGGGGCCGCCTACGAGCAGTACTTC.

The rearrangement joins TRBV30 to TRBJ2-1, with 10 positions matching TRBD1. Germline CDR1 reads GTSNPN; CDR2 reads SVGIG (reference sequence). The CDR3 spans 16 residues. The ends lost 0 bases at V and 2 bases at J; junction bases unmatched: 4. This chain's CDR3 is CAWSVTGTGAYNEQFF. The DNA of the CDR3 is TGTGCCTGGAGTGTAACCGGGACAGGGGCCTACAATGAGCAGTTCTTC.

The DNA for the CDR3 is TGTGCCTGGAGTTCCCAGCGGGAGAACAATGAGCAGTTCTTC. Its translation is CAWSSQRENNEQFF. The genes are TRBV30 and TRBJ2-1, with 8 bases lining up with TRBD2. Germline V gene data show CDR1 as GTSNPN and CDR2 as SVGIG (reference sequence). CDR3 length: 14 residues. V was pared by 2 bases and J by 5 bases, with 5 bases of the junction left unmatched.

The V gene is TRBV19, the J gene TRBJ2-7; D is possibly TRBD2 (5 bases). CDR1 and CDR2 (germline): LNHDA, SQIVND (reference sequence). The CDR3 contains 14 residues. Trimming removed 4 bases from V and 3 bases from J, with 13 bases in between. The CDR3 DNA follows: TGTGCCAGTAGTACTCAAAGCGGTTACTACGAGCAGTACTTC. Translating gives CASSTQSGYYEQYF.

This clone is a singleton in its sample. This chain uses TRBV4-1 with TRBJ2-1; 10 nucleotides match TRBD2. The CDR3 has 15 residues. Germline-derived CDR1 and CDR2 are MGHRA and YSYEKL. V was pared by 5 bases and J by 7 bases, with 8 bases of the junction left unmatched. The CDR3 nucleotides are TGCGCCAGCAGCTTTCTAGCGGGAGTTAGGAATGAGCAGTTCTTC. It specifies CASSFLAGVRNEQFF.

The rearrangement joins TRBV6-1 to TRBJ2-7; weak D call: TRBD1 (5 bases). Germline lookup yields CDR1 MNHNS and CDR2 SASEGT. With 6 bases removed from V and 5 bases from J, the gap between germline ends came to 11 bases. The CDR3 runs to 12 residues. CDR3 region: CASSIGVHEQYF. The CDR3 DNA reads TGTGCCAGCAGCATAGGGGTCCACGAGCAGTACTTC.

The rearrangement uses TRBV28 and TRBJ1-5; 7 bases line up with TRBD1. Germline CDR1 and CDR2: MDHEN and SYDVKM. The CDR3 is made up of 14 amino acids. With V trimmed by 3 bases and J by 6 bases, 5 bases remained unmatched. CDR3 DNA sequence: TGTGCCAGCAGTTTCGAGGGGGCGAGTCAGCCCCAGCATTTT. Translated, it gives CASSFEGASQPQHF. Full variable domain (remainder filled in from reference TRBV28 and TRBJ1-5): DVKVTQSSRYLVKRTGEKVFLECVQDMDHENMFWYRQDPGLGLRLIYFSYDVKMKEKGDIPEGYSVSREKKERFSLILESASTNQTSMYLCASSFEGASQPQHFGDGTRLSIL.

The chain uses TRBV29-1 and TRBJ2-7; no definite D call. The CDR3 is 10 amino acids. V lost 4 bases, J lost 6 bases, and 7 bases lay in between. Germline V CDR1 and CDR2: SQVTM, ANQGSEA. CDR3: CSVVTGEQYF. The CDR3 region has the DNA TGCAGCGTTGTGACGGGCGAGCAGTACTTC.

The table lists this clone with a count of one. The rearrangement uses TRBV5-8 and TRBJ1-2; D call uncertain. The V end lost 2 bases, the J end lost 1 base, and 12 bases lay between the germline ends. Germline V gene sequence: CDR1 SGHTS, CDR2 YDEGEE. This CDR3 spans 15 amino acids. In nucleotides, the CDR3 is TGTGCCAGCAGCTTCTTTGTACGGGATAACTATGGCTACACCTTC. Its translation: CASSFFVRDNYGYTF.

V gene TRBV7-9 combines with J gene TRBJ2-5, with D hard to call. Trimming stripped 2 bases from V and 1 base from J, with 5 bases between. The CDR3 is 13 amino acids. Germline V gene data show CDR1 as SEHNR and CDR2 as FQNEAQ (reference sequence). CDR3 nucleotides: TGTGCCAGCAGCTTAACTTTCCAAGAGACCCAGTACTTC. As protein: CASSLTFQETQYF.

CDR3 protein: CASSLTGVAGDTQYF. CDR3 DNA sequence: TGTGCCAGCAGCTTAACTGGAGTAGCGGGAGATACGCAGTATTTT. J is TRBJ2-3 and V is TRBV7-9; TRBD2 aligns across 7 bases. V gave up 2 bases and J gave up 5 bases; unmatched junction bases: 7. Germline values: CDR1 SEHNR, CDR2 FQNEAQ (reference sequence). This CDR3 contains 15 residues.

The chain links TRBV27 to TRBJ1-1; possibly TRBD1 for D (6 bases). The CDR3 sequence is 15 residues long. V gave up 7 bases and J gave up 0 bases, with 15 bases separating them. CDR1 is MNHEY, CDR2 SMNVEV, per germline (reference sequence). The CDR3: CASNKWGGMNTEAFF. In DNA, the CDR3 is TGTGCCAGCAACAAGTGGGGGGGCATGAACACTGAAGCTTTCTTT.